Reported below is one T cell receptor (beta chain). The record originates from a study of OX40 agonist ivuxolimab in advanced cancers. V was pared by 7 bases and J by 0 bases, with 15 bases of the junction left unmatched. Germline CDR1 LNHDA, CDR2 SQIVND (reference sequence). The CDR3 consists of 18 residues. Some clones are missing from TCRdb's copy, which holds only in-frame ones; the method was immunoSEQ multiplex PCR. The profile shows about 100,000 clones, 80% to 95% of them singletons. The receptor was isolated from an adult with an advanced solid tumor such as melanoma, head and neck, liver or kidney cancer. The chain carries TRBV19 and TRBJ1-3, with TRBD1 matching 7 bases. The sample was CD4+ or CD8+ T cells sorted from blood, taken in a trial of the OX40 agonist ivuxolimab. Here the CDR3 DNA reads TGTGCCAGTATTCCGGGACAGAGGTGGGGGCTCTCTGGAAACACCATATATTTT. Translated, it gives CASIPGQRWGLSGNTIYF.